This T cell receptor beta chain was captured in a study of T cell responses to AZD1222 COVID-19 vaccine. The length of the CDR3 is 14 residues. Germline CDR1 and CDR2: SGHVS and FQNEAQ. Trimming cost V 2 bases and J 4 bases, with 11 bases left between them. The study's findings and limits: The number of AZD1222 recipients seropositive at baseline was only five to seven. The study reported that nearly half of spike-specific TCRs target unmutated variant regions. The repertoires were collected only after the peak T cell response.

Pooling of second doses given at about 4 or about 12 weeks was done. In the case of this clone: Its specificity is unknown.

TCRdb's copy holds only in-frame clones and misses some; the assay was immunoSEQ multiplex PCR. The table records more than 90,000 clones, roughly 80% of them present only once. The receptor was derived from an adult who received the AZD1222 COVID-19 vaccine. Specimen: peripheral blood, collected 28 days after the second AZD1222 dose. V usage is TRBV7-8 and J usage is TRBJ2-5, with D possibly being TRBD1 (7 bases). The DNA of the CDR3 is TGTGCCAGCAGCTTACAGGGGGGCGCAGAGACCCAGTACTTC. Its translation: CASSLQGGAETQYF.